The T cell receptor beta chain described here comes from a study of cytomegalovirus exposure and HLA in healthy donors. 60 Vbeta and 13 Jbeta primers were used in PCR. Data came from immunoSEQ multiplex PCR; TCRdb stores just in-frame clones and leaves some out. Counted here are around 200,000 clones, roughly four fifths occurring once; the ten biggest clones make up 1.5% to 2%. This CDR3 is 13 amino acids long. Between the trimmed V and J ends, which lost 4 bases and 0 bases, there was a span of 5 bases. The germline V gene has CDR1 SGHTS and CDR2 YDEGEE. The V gene is TRBV5-8, the J gene TRBJ2-4; D not resolved. Sample: PBMCs. The TCR comes from a middle-aged man in good health and CMV-seronegative. CDR3 sequence (DNA): TGTGCCAGCAGCGGCGGAGCCAAAAACATTCAGTACTTC. Translating it yields CASSGGAKNIQYF.